These T cell receptor beta chains were read from a single sample in a study of T cells after yellow fever vaccination. TCRdb fed the 5' RACE reads into MiXCR, producing one record per CDR3 protein. The sample has approximately 610,000 distinct CDR3 sequences, approximately 16% seen once; the top ten hold 15% to 20%. The material was PBMCs, obtained roughly 5 days after the first yellow fever vaccination. Every receptor here comes from a man aged 18 to 30 who received the YFV17D yellow fever vaccine. CDR3s include the opening cysteine and the closing phenylalanine or tryptophan. The D gene is left open where the match is weak. The size field is filled for only some rows; it gives once, few, many or a size class.

clone size	V gene	J gene	D gene	CDR3 DNA	CDR3 protein
-	TRBV7-6	TRBJ1-6	-	TGTGCCAGCAGCCCGTGGGGGGGTTCATCACCCCTCCACTTT	CASSPWGGSSPLHF
few	TRBV3-1	TRBJ2-5	TRBD1	TGTGCCAGCAGCCGGGACAGCGCGCAAGAGACCCAGTACTTC	CASSRDSAQETQYF
many	TRBV5-5	TRBJ2-1	-	TGTGCCAGCAGCTTGGGGGCCTCCGTAGGACTCTTC	CASSLGASVGLF
-	TRBV3-1	TRBJ2-3	TRBD1	TGTGCCAGCAGCAAAGGGACAGGGGAAAGCACAGATACGCAGTATTTT	CASSKGTGESTDTQYF
few	TRBV4-2	TRBJ2-7	-	TGTGCCAGCAGCCAAGCAGAGTCCTACGAGCAGTACTTC	CASSQAESYEQYF
-	TRBV6-2/TRBV6-3	TRBJ1-5	-	TGTGCCAGCAGCCCTCCCTTAAGCAATCAGCCCCAGCATTTT	CASSPPLSNQPQHF
-	TRBV3-1	TRBJ2-5	TRBD2	TGTGCCAGCAGCCAAGCTCAGCTAGCGGGGAGAGAGACCCAGTACTTC	CASSQAQLAGRETQYF
few	TRBV27	TRBJ1-6	-	TGTGCCAGCAGTTTATATAAAGGGAATTCACCCCTCCACTTT	CASSLYKGNSPLHF
few	TRBV18	TRBJ1-3	-	TGTGCCAGCTCACCATCAGGCGGACCCCTCTCTGGAAACACCATATATTTT	CASSPSGGPLSGNTIYF
-	TRBV13	TRBJ2-3	-	TGTGCCAGCAGAATGGGGGGCGGCACAGATACGCAGTATTTT	CASRMGGGTDTQYF
-	TRBV20-1	TRBJ1-2	-	TGCAGTGCTAGGCCCGGACGGTACTATGGCTACACCTTC	CSARPGRYYGYTF
-	TRBV28	TRBJ1-2	-	TGTGCCAGCAGTTTAGTAGGAGGGGTCGGCTACACCTTC	CASSLVGGVGYTF
-	TRBV4-2	TRBJ1-2	-	TGTGCCAGCAGCCAAGAGGCTGTGTCCCCTGGCTACACCTTC	CASSQEAVSPGYTF
-	TRBV20-1	TRBJ2-3	TRBD2	TGCAGTGCCACGCTAGCGGGGGCCACAGATACGCAGTATTTT	CSATLAGATDTQYF
few	TRBV5-1	TRBJ1-1	-	TGCGCCAGCAGCTTCCAGGGCTACGGCACTGAAGCTTTCTTT	CASSFQGYGTEAFF
many	TRBV12-3/TRBV12-4	TRBJ2-1	-	TGTGCCAGCAGTTTAAGTGAGAGCTCCTACAATGAGCAGTTCTTC	CASSLSESSYNEQFF
many	TRBV7-9	TRBJ1-4	-	TGTGCCAGCAGCTTCCCCATTGAATTACAAAATAGGGAAAAACTGTTTTTT	CASSFPIELQNREKLFF
-	TRBV4-2	TRBJ2-1	-	TGTGCCAGCAGCCAAGAGCTGGTTGGAGAGATCGATGAGCAGTTCTTC	CASSQELVGEIDEQFF
few	TRBV7-2	TRBJ2-5	TRBD1	TGTGCCAGCAGCCTTTTCGGGACAGGGGGTTTGGAGACCCAGTACTTC	CASSLFGTGGLETQYF
-	TRBV6-2/TRBV6-3	TRBJ2-2	TRBD1	TGTGCCAGCAGTTATGAGACAGGGCTTTCTACCAACACCGGGGAGCTGTTTTTT	CASSYETGLSTNTGELFF
few	TRBV5-1	TRBJ1-2	-	TGCGCCAGCAGCTTTGGGCCCGGGGAAGGCTACACCTTC	CASSFGPGEGYTF
-	TRBV6-5	TRBJ2-5	TRBD2	TGTGCCAGCAGTTACTCAATAGCGGGGGTCCCCGGGACCCAGTACTTC	CASSYSIAGVPGTQYF
-	TRBV6-1	TRBJ1-6	TRBD1	TGTGCCAGCAGACCCCCAGGGGGTAATTCACCCCTCCACTTT	CASRPPGGNSPLHF
few	TRBV20-1	TRBJ2-4	-	TGCAGTGCTGCACCCGACAATCTAGCCAAAAACATTCAGTACTTC	CSAAPDNLAKNIQYF
-	TRBV18	TRBJ1-5	-	TGTGCCAGCTCACCCCAGGGTGGGGATCAGCCCCAGCATTTT	CASSPQGGDQPQHF
many	TRBV12-3/TRBV12-4	TRBJ1-5	-	TGTGCCAGCGCCCGGGTGGGTCCTGGGCAGCCCCAGCATTTT	CASARVGPGQPQHF
-	TRBV4-1	TRBJ2-3	TRBD2	TGCGCCAGCAGCCCGCCTAGCGGGGGCCGCACAGATACGCAGTATTTT	CASSPPSGGRTDTQYF
few	TRBV19	TRBJ2-1	TRBD2	TGTGCCAGTAGTAGGAGCGGGGGGCGATACAATGAGCAGTTCTTC	CASSRSGGRYNEQFF
-	TRBV6-5	TRBJ2-1	-	TGTGCCAGCAGTTACGGATGGGGGAAAAATGAGCAGTTCTTC	CASSYGWGKNEQFF
many	TRBV7-2	TRBJ2-1	-	TGTGCCAGCAGCTTATTGCTAGGGGGTCCCTACAATGAGCAGTTCTTC	CASSLLLGGPYNEQFF
-	TRBV20-1	TRBJ2-2	-	TGCAGTGCTATGGATCCCGGGGGGCGATTGACCGGGGAGCTGTTTTTT	CSAMDPGGRLTGELFF
many	TRBV5-1	TRBJ2-7	TRBD2	TGCGCCAGCAGCTTGGCTAGCGGGGGGGCCTACGAGCAGTACTTC	CASSLASGGAYEQYF
-	TRBV7-8	TRBJ2-5	TRBD2	TGTGCCAGCAGCCCGCGTGAGGGGAGGGCAGAGACCCAGTACTTC	CASSPREGRAETQYF
-	TRBV5-5	TRBJ2-7	-	TGTGCCAGCAGAGAGAGAGCGGGTCGGGACGAGCAGTACTTC	CASRERAGRDEQYF
few	TRBV12-3/TRBV12-4	TRBJ1-5	-	TGTGCCAGCAGTTTGGCTTCCGGGCAAGGACAGCCCCAGCATTTT	CASSLASGQGQPQHF
-	TRBV27	TRBJ2-3	-	TGTGCCAGCAGACTGGGACCCTGGGGAAATACGCAGTATTTT	CASRLGPWGNTQYF
-	TRBV6-1	TRBJ2-5	-	TGTGCCAGCAGTGGCTACATACAAGAGACCCAGTACTTC	CASSGYIQETQYF
few	TRBV10-3	TRBJ2-7	-	TGTGCCATCCGGCCGGACAGCTCCTACGAGCAGTACTTC	CAIRPDSSYEQYF
few	TRBV7-9	TRBJ2-5	-	TGTGCCAGCAGCCCGGACGGACAAGAGACCCAGTACTTC	CASSPDGQETQYF
few	TRBV6-1	TRBJ2-7	TRBD2	TGTGCCAGCACGGGGAGACTAGCGGGGGGCCGCTACGAGCAGTACTTC	CASTGRLAGGRYEQYF
few	TRBV7-9	TRBJ1-1	-	TGTGCCAGCAGCTATCCCGACGGGAACACTGAAGCTTTCTTT	CASSYPDGNTEAFF
few	TRBV18	TRBJ1-4	-	TGTGCCAGCTCACCGGCGGAACGGAATGAAAAACTGTTTTTT	CASSPAERNEKLFF
-	TRBV28	TRBJ2-1	-	TGTGCCAGCAGTTTGGGGCAGACCAGCTGGAACAATGAGCAGTTCTTC	CASSLGQTSWNNEQFF
-	TRBV5-1	TRBJ1-2	-	TGCGCCAGCAGCTTGGACGGGACAAACTATGGCTACACCTTC	CASSLDGTNYGYTF
many	TRBV7-2	TRBJ1-1	-	TGTGCCAGCATCATGACCCGTAACACTGAAGCTTTCTTT	CASIMTRNTEAFF
-	TRBV12-3/TRBV12-4	TRBJ1-4	TRBD1	TGTGCCAGCAGTTCGAACCGGGACAGGGGTCTAGGGGAAAAACTGTTTTTT	CASSSNRDRGLGEKLFF
-	TRBV9	TRBJ2-2	-	TGTGCCAGCAGCTGGAGGGAGAACACCGGGGAGCTGTTTTTT	CASSWRENTGELFF
few	TRBV18	TRBJ2-6	TRBD1	TGTGCCAGCTCAGGCCGGGACAGGGACTCTGGGGCCAACGTCCTGACTTTC	CASSGRDRDSGANVLTF
many	TRBV18	TRBJ2-6	-	TGTGCCAGCTCAGAATCTGGGGCCAACGTCCTGACTTTC	CASSESGANVLTF
few	TRBV4-3	TRBJ1-3	-	TGCGCCAGCAGCCAACCAGGATCTGGAAACACCATATATTTT	CASSQPGSGNTIYF
many	TRBV24-1	TRBJ1-1	TRBD1	TGTGCCACCATGGGACAGGGGGCCGGCGAAGCTTTCTTT	CATMGQGAGEAFF
-	TRBV7-2	TRBJ2-5	-	TGTGCCAGCAGCTTCCAGGGGCGAGGAGAGACCCAGTACTTC	CASSFQGRGETQYF
-	TRBV7-2	TRBJ2-5	-	TGTGCCAGCAGCCTAACTAGGGAACAAGAGACCCAGTACTTC	CASSLTREQETQYF
few	TRBV18	TRBJ2-7	-	TGTGCCAGCTCACCGAAGGGAATCAAAAGCTCCTACGAGCAGTACTTC	CASSPKGIKSSYEQYF
-	TRBV27	TRBJ1-5	-	TGTGCCAGCAGTTCCCTAAAGGGTCAGCCCCAGCATTTT	CASSSLKGQPQHF
few	TRBV2	TRBJ2-7	-	TGTGCCAGCAGTGAAATCCATCCTTATAGGGTGGACTTCTCCTACGAGCAGTACTTC	CASSEIHPYRVDFSYEQYF
once	TRBV5-4	TRBJ2-2	TRBD1	TGTGCCAGCAGCCGGGACAGGTGGAACACCGGGGAGCTGTTTTTT	CASSRDRWNTGELFF
-	TRBV6-1	TRBJ1-3	TRBD1	TGTGCCAGCAGTCCCCGGGACAGGGGTACCAACACCATATATTTT	CASSPRDRGTNTIYF
few	TRBV9	TRBJ1-1	-	TGTGCCAGCAGCGTAGGGGGTAGGGGGGTGCGAGAAGCTTTCTTT	CASSVGGRGVREAFF
few	TRBV29-1	TRBJ2-2	-	TGCAGCGTTGAAGTGGCCCGGAGAGCGGACACCGGGGAGCTGTTTTTT	CSVEVARRADTGELFF